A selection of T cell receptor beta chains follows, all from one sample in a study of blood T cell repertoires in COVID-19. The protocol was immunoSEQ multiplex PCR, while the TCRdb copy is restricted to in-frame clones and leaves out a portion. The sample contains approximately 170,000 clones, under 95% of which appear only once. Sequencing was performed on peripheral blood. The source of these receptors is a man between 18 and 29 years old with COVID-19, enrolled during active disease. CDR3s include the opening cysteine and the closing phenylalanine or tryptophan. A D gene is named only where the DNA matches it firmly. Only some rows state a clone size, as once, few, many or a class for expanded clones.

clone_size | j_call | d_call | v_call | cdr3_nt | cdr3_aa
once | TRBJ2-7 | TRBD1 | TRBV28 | TGTGCCATCGCAGGACAGGGCTCCTACGAGCAGTACTTC | CAIAGQGSYEQYF
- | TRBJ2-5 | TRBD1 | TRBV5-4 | TGTGCCAGCAGCTTGTCCCAGGGGGTCCAAGAGACCCAGTACTTC | CASSLSQGVQETQYF
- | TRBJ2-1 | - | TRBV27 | TGTGCCAGCAGTGCAAACTGGCCCTCAGGCAATGAGCAGTTCTTC | CASSANWPSGNEQFF
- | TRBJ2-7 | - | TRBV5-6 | TGTGCCAGCAGCTTGGGCAGGGTCCGCGAGCAGTACTTC | CASSLGRVREQYF
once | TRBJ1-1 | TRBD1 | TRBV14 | TGTGCCAGCAGCCAAGGGGGACAGGGAGGGCACACTGAAGCTTTCTTT | CASSQGGQGGHTEAFF
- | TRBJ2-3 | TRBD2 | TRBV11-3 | TGTGCCAGCAGCTCGCGTGCGGGAGGAGGGCCCGATACGCAGTATTTT | CASSSRAGGGPDTQYF
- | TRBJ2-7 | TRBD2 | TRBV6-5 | TGTGCCAGCAGAGCCGGGACTAGCGGGAGGTACGAGCAGTACTTC | CASRAGTSGRYEQYF
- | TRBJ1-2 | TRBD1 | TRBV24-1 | TGTGCCACCAGTGATTGGGACAGTAACTATGGCTACACCTTC | CATSDWDSNYGYTF
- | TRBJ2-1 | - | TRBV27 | TGTGCCAGCAGTTCGGGGGCGGGGGTCAATGAGCAGTTCTTC | CASSSGAGVNEQFF
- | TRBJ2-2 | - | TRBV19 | TGTGCCAGTAGTATGGGGGGATTAGGGACCGGGGAGCTGTTTTTT | CASSMGGLGTGELFF
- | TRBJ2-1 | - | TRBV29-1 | TGCAGCGCCGCAGGGGCGCAATACAATGAGCAGTTCTTC | CSAAGAQYNEQFF
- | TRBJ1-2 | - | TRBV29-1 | TGCAGCGTTGGAATCGGACTAGACTATGGCTACACCTTC | CSVGIGLDYGYTF
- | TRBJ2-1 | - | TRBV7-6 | TGTGCCAGCAGCCCTGGGACTGCCGGGTTGGGGGAGCAGTTCTTC | CASSPGTAGLGEQFF
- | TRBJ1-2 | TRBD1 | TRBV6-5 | TGTGCCAGCAGTTACTCACAGGGGGCGTGGGGCTACACCTTC | CASSYSQGAWGYTF
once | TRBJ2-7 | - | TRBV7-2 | TGTGCCAGCAGCCCCGCGTACGAGCAGTACTTC | CASSPAYEQYF
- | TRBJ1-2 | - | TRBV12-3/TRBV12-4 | TGTGCCAGCAGTTTAGTCTGGGGCGGCTACACCTTC | CASSLVWGGYTF
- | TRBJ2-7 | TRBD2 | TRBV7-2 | TGTGCCAGCAGCTTACTTGGGACTAGGGGTGGGGAGCAGTACTTC | CASSLLGTRGGEQYF
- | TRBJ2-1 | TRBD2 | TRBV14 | TGTGCCAGCAGCCAAGTCCGCGGGAGAGGCAATGAGCAGTTCTTC | CASSQVRGRGNEQFF